A selection of T cell receptor beta chains follows, all from one sample in a study of blood T cell repertoires in COVID-19. This table comes from immunoSEQ multiplex PCR, and its TCRdb copy is limited to in-frame clones, with some not included. The table has about 59,000 clones, about 72% seen once. Sample: peripheral blood. Every receptor here comes from an older man with acute or convalescent COVID-19. The CDR3 runs from the conserved cysteine through the conserved F or W. The order of the fields is D gene, V gene, J gene, clone size, CDR3 DNA, CDR3 protein. D genes are given only for firm matches. Some rows have no size entry. The others give once, few or many, or a class for an expanded clone.

.	TRBV7-8	TRBJ1-1	.	TGTGCCAGCAGCCCTATCGGGGGGGGGCGATCGGTATTGAACACTGAAGCTTTCTTT	CASSPIGGGRSVLNTEAFF
.	TRBV28	TRBJ1-5	.	TGTGCCATCACAAGGGGAGGAGGACAGCCCCAGCATTTT	CAITRGGGQPQHF
.	TRBV11-3	TRBJ2-1	.	TGTGCCAGCAGCGAACCAGTCTCGAAGGGGAATGAGCAGTTCTTC	CASSEPVSKGNEQFF
.	TRBV2	TRBJ2-7	.	TGTGCCAGCAGTGCGGCAGGGATAGAAAACAACTCCTACGAGCAGTACTTC	CASSAAGIENNSYEQYF
TRBD1	TRBV7-6	TRBJ2-7	.	TGTGCCAGCAGCTCGGACCGGGACAGTGCCTACGAGCAGTACTTC	CASSSDRDSAYEQYF
.	TRBV10-1	TRBJ1-2	.	TGCGCCAGCAGTGAACAGACAAGCTATGGCTACACCTTC	CASSEQTSYGYTF
.	TRBV29-1	TRBJ1-1	.	TGCAGCGTTGATGGGGGGAGTGAAGCTTTCTTT	CSVDGGSEAFF
TRBD1	TRBV5-1	TRBJ1-2	.	TGCGCCAGCAGCTGGGGACAGGGATTGGGCGGCTACACCTTC	CASSWGQGLGGYTF
.	TRBV5-1	TRBJ2-5	.	TGCGCCAGCAGCCAAAGGGGGGGTCAAGAGACCCAGTACTTC	CASSQRGGQETQYF
TRBD1	TRBV10-2	TRBJ2-2	.	TGCGCCAGCAGCCTCCAGGGGGCCGGCACCGGGGAGCTGTTTTTT	CASSLQGAGTGELFF
TRBD1	TRBV11-3	TRBJ1-3	once	TGTGCCAGCAGCTGGGACAGGGCCTCTGGAAACACCATATATTTT	CASSWDRASGNTIYF
.	TRBV5-4	TRBJ2-3	few	TGTGCCAGCAGCTTGAAAGACAGAGCAGATACGCAGTATTTT	CASSLKDRADTQYF
TRBD2	TRBV14	TRBJ2-1	.	TGTGCCAGCAGCGGGGGACTAGCGGGTTACAATGAGCAGTTCTTC	CASSGGLAGYNEQFF
.	TRBV19	TRBJ1-5	few	TGTGCCAGTAGTATTAGCCGGGGGACTAGCAATCAGCCCCAGCATTTT	CASSISRGTSNQPQHF
.	TRBV4-2	TRBJ1-1	.	TGTGCCAGCAGCCAAGATTGGGGAGGGGGAAAGAACACTGAAGCTTTCTTT	CASSQDWGGGKNTEAFF
TRBD2	TRBV7-3	TRBJ2-2	.	TGTGCCAGCAGCTTAGACGGGAGGGGAGACGGGGAGCTGTTTTTT	CASSLDGRGDGELFF
.	TRBV5-1	TRBJ2-1	.	TGCGCCAGCAGCTCCGGGACTCTCCCCTACAATGAGCAGTTCTTC	CASSSGTLPYNEQFF
TRBD2	TRBV5-1	TRBJ2-3	.	TGCGCCAGCAGCTCCGGACTAGCGAGGGTCACAGATACGCAGTATTTT	CASSSGLARVTDTQYF
.	TRBV6-6	TRBJ2-7	.	TGTGCCAGCAGTTACTCGCAGGGGTACGAGCAGTACTTC	CASSYSQGYEQYF
.	TRBV10-3	TRBJ1-1	.	TGTGCCATCAGTGGCGGGAACACTGAAGCTTTCTTT	CAISGGNTEAFF
TRBD2	TRBV3-1/TRBV3-2	TRBJ2-1	.	TGTGCCAGCAGCCAAGATATCAGCGGGAGAAGGAATGAGCAGTTCTTC	CASSQDISGRRNEQFF
.	TRBV28	TRBJ1-2	.	TGTGCCAGCAACCGACAGCGTTCAAGTGGGGGCTACACCTTC	CASNRQRSSGGYTF
TRBD1	TRBV6-5	TRBJ1-1	.	TGTGCCAGCATCAGACAGGGTCGAGGCACTGAAGCTTTCTTT	CASIRQGRGTEAFF